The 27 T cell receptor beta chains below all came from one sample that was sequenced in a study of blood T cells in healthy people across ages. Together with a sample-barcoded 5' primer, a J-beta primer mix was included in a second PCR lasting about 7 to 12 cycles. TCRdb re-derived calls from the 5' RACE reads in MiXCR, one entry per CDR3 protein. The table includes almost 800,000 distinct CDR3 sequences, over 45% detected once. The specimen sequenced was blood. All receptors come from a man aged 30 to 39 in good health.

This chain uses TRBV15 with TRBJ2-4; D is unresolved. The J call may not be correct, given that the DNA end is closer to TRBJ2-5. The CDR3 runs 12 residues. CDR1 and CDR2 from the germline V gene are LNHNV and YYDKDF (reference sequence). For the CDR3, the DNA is TGTGCCACCAGCAGAGATCGGAGGACCCAGTACTTC. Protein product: CATSRDRRTQYF.

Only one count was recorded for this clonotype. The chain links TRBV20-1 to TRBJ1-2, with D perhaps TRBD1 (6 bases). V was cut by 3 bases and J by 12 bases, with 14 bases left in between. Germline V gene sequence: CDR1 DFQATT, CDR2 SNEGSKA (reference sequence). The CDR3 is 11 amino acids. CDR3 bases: TGCAGTGCTAGCAGTCGGGGACAAAACACCTTC. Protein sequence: CSASSRGQNTF.

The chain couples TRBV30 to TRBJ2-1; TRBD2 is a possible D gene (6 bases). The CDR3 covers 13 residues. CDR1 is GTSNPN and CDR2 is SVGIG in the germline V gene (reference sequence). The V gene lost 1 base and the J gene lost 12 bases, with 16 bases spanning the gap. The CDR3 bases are TGTGCCTGGAGTGGCGGGACCGCGGTTGGGCAGTTCTTC. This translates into CAWSGGTAVGQFF.

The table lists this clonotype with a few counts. The CDR3 DNA reads TGTGCCAGCAGCTTAGCTGGGGGGAGTAACACTGAAGCTTTCTTT. It codes for CASSLAGGSNTEAFF. This rearrangement joins TRBV7-7 to TRBJ1-1; maybe TRBD1 (5 bases). This CDR3 is 15 amino acids long. Trimming stripped 0 bases from V and 2 bases from J, with 10 bases between. Germline V gives CDR1 SSHAT, CDR2 FNYEAQ (reference sequence).

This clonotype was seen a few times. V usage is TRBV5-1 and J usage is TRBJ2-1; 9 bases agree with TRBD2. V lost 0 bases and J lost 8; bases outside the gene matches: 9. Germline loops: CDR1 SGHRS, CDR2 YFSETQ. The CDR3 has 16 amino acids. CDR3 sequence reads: CASSLEARGGIDEQFF. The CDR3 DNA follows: TGCGCCAGCAGCTTGGAGGCGCGGGGGGGCATAGATGAGCAGTTCTTC. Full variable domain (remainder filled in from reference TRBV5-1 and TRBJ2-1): KAGVTQTPRYLIKTRGQQVTLSCSPISGHRSVSWYQQTPGQGLQFLFEYFSETQRNKGNFPGRFSGRQFSNSRSEMNVSTLELGDSALYLCASSLEARGGIDEQFFGPGTRLTVL.

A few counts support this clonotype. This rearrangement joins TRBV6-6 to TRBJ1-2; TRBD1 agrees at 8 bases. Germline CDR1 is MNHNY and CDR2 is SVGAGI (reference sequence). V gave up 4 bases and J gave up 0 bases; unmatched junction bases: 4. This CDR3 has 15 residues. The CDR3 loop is CASSFQGAANYGYTF. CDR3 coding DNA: TGTGCCAGCAGTTTTCAGGGGGCTGCTAACTATGGCTACACCTTC.

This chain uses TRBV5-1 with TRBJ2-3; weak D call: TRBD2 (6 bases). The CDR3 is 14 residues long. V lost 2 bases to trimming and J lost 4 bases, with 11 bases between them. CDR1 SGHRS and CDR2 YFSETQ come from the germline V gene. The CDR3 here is CASSFGEAPDTQYF. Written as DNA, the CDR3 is TGCGCCAGCAGCTTCGGGGAGGCCCCAGATACGCAGTATTTT.

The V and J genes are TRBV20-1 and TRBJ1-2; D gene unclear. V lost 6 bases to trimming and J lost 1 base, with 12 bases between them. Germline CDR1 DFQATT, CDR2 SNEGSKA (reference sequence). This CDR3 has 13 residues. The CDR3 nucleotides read TGCAGTGCGCCTGTTGGGGTTAACTATGGCTACACCTTC. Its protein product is CSAPVGVNYGYTF.

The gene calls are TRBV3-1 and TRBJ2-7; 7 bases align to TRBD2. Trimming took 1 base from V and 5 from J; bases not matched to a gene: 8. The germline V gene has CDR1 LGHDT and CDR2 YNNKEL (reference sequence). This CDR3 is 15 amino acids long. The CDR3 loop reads CASSQAQTSSDEQYF. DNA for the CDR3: TGTGCCAGCAGCCAAGCTCAGACTAGCTCGGACGAGCAGTACTTC.

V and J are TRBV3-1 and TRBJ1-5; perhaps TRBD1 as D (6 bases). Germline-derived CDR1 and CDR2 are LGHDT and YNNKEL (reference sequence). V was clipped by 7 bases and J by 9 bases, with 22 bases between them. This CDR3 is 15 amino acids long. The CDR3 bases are TGTGCCAGCAACCGAGACAGCCCCATGACAGGGCCCCAGCATTTT. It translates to CASNRDSPMTGPQHF.

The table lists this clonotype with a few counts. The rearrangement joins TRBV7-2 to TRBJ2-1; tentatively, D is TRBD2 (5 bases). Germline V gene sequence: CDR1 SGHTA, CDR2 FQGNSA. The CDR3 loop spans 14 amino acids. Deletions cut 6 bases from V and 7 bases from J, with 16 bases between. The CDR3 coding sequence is TGTGCCAGCAGGCCCTGGGAAGCGGCTAATGAGCAGTTCTTC. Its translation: CASRPWEAANEQFF.

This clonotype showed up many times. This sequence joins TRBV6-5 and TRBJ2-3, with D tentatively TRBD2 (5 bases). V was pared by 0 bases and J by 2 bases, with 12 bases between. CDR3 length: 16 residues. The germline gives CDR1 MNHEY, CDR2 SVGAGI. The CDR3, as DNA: TGTGCCAGCAGTTACTCTCCTAGCCCGACCACAGATACGCAGTATTTT. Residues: CASSYSPSPTTDTQYF.

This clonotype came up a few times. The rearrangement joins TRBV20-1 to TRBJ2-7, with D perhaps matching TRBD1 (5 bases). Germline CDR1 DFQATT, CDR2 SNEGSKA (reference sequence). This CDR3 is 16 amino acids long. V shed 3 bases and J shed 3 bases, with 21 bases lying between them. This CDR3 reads CSASPTAPGNYYEQYF. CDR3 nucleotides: TGCAGTGCTAGCCCCACCGCCCCAGGGAATTACTACGAGCAGTACTTC.

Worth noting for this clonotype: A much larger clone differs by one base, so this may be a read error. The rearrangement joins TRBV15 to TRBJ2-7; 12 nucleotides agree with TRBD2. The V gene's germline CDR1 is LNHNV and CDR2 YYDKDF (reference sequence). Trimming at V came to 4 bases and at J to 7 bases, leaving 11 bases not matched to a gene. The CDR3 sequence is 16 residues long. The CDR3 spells CATSILTSGSYFEQYF. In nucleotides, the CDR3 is TGTGCCACCAGCATATTGACTAGCGGGAGTTATTTTGAGCAGTACTTC.

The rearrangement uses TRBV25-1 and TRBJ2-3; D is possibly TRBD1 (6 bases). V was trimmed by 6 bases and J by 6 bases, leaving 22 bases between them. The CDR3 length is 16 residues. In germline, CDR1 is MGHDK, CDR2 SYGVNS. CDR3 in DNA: TGTGCCAGCAGCGAACGACCGGGACAACTCCTCGATACGCAGTATTTT. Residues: CASSERPGQLLDTQYF.

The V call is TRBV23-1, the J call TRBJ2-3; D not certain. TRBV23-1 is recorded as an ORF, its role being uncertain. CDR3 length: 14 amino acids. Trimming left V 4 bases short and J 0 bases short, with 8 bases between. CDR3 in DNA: TGCGCCAGCAGTCGGTCGGAGAGCACAGATACGCAGTATTTT. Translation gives CASSRSESTDTQYF.

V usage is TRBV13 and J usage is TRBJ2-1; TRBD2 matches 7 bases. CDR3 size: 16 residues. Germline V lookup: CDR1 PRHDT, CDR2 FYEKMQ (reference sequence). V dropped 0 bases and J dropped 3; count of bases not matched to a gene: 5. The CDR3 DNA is TGTGCCAGCAGCTTAGGCACTAGCGCGGTCTACAATGAGCAGTTCTTC. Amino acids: CASSLGTSAVYNEQFF.

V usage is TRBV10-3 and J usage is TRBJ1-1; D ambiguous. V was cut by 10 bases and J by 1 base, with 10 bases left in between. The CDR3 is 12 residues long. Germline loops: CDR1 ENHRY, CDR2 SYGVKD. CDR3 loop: CATRTQNTEAFF. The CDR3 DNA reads TGTGCCACCCGAACTCAGAACACTGAAGCTTTCTTT.

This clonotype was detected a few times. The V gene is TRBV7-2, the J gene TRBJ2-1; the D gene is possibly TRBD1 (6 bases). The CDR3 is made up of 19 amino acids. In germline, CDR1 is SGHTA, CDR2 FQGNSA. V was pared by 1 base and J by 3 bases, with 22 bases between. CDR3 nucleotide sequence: TGTGCCAGCAGCTTAGAGGCCGGAGCAGGGGACCCGAACTACAATGAGCAGTTCTTC. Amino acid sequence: CASSLEAGAGDPNYNEQFF.

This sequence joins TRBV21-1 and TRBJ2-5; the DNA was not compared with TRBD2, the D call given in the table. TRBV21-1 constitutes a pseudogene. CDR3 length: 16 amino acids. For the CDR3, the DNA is TGTGCCAGCAGCAAAGGGAGCGGGGGAACCCAAGAGACCCAGTACTTC. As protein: CASSKGSGGTQETQYF.

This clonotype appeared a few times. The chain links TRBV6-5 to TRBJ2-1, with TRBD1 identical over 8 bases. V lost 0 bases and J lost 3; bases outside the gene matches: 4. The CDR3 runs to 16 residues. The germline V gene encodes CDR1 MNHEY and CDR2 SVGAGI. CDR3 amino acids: CASSYSTGTGYNEQFF. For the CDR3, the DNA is TGTGCCAGCAGTTACTCGACTGGGACAGGCTACAATGAGCAGTTCTTC.

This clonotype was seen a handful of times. Written as DNA, the CDR3 is TGCGCCAGCAGCTCGAGGGTCGCAGGCATGGAGACCCAGTACTTC. This gives the protein CASSSRVAGMETQYF. The chain links TRBV5-1 to TRBJ2-5; maybe TRBD2 (5 bases). The germline gives CDR1 SGHRS, CDR2 YFSETQ. Trimming removed 3 bases at V and 5 bases at J, with 17 bases between. The CDR3 is made up of 15 amino acids.

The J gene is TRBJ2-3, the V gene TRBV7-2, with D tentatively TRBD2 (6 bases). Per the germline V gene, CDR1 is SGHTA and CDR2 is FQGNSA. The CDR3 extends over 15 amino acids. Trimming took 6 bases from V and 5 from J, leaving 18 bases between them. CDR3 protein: CASSSLTGVQDTQYF. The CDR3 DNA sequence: TGTGCCAGCAGTTCTCTCACGGGGGTGCAAGATACGCAGTATTTT.

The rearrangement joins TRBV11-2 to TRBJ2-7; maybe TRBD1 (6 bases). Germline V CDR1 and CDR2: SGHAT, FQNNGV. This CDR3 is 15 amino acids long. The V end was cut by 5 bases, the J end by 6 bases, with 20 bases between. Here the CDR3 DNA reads TGTGCCAGCAGCGAAGAGGCAGGGGTTCGGCGCGAGCAGTACTTC. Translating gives CASSEEAGVRREQYF.

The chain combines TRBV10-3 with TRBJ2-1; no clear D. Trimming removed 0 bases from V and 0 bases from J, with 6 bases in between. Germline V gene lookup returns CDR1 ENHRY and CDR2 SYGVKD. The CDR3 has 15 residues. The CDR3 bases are TGTGCCATCAGTGAGTCTGTTGGCTCCTACAATGAGCAGTTCTTC. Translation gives CAISESVGSYNEQFF.

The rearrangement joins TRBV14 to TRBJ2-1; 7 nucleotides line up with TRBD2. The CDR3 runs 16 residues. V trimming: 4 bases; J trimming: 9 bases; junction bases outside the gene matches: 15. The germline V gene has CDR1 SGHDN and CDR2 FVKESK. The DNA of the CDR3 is TGTGCCAGCAGCCCTGGACTAGGAATTGCCCGGGGTGAGCAGTTCTTC. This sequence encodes CASSPGLGIARGEQFF.

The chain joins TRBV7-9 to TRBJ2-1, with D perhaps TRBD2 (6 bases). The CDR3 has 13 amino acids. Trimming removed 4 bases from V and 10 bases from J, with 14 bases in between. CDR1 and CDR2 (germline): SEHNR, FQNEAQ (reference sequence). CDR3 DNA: TGTGCCAGCAGCTCGGCGGGACGACTCGAGCAGTTCTTC. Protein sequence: CASSSAGRLEQFF.